The entry below describes one T cell receptor (beta chain). Its target is not known. The PCR used 60 Vbeta and 13 Jbeta primers. Here immunoSEQ multiplex PCR was the method, and the copy in TCRdb shows in-frame clones only, minus some. Seen here are 150,000 to 200,000 clones, about 80% observed once, and the top ten hold 2.1%. Participants comprised healthy donors of bone marrow. The record originates from a study of cytomegalovirus exposure and HLA in healthy donors. Deletions cut 2 bases from V and 0 bases from J, with 20 bases between. The CDR3 loop spans 19 amino acids. Germline V CDR1 and CDR2: SGHVS, FNYEAQ. The study's findings and limits: TCR beta V segments were, for the most part, productive about 90% or about 30% of the time in an earlier analysis.

Sequencing was done on a sample of PBMCs. The chain couples TRBV7-6 to TRBJ2-4, with D tentatively TRBD1 (5 bases). The sequence came from a woman aged 18-29 years in good health and CMV-seropositive. The CDR3: CASSLSPGHLRLAKNIQYF. In DNA form, the CDR3 reads TGTGCCAGCAGCTTATCCCCAGGGCATCTCAGACTAGCCAAAAACATTCAGTACTTC.